Reported below is one T cell receptor beta chain. Its antigen is as yet unknown. This sample was included in a study of blood T cell dynamics during melanoma immunotherapy. Time point described: pre-treatment baseline. Patients had no prior systemic cancer treatment, immunosuppressants or other active cancers. Germline CDR1 reads LNHDA; CDR2 reads SQIVND (reference sequence). V lost 10 bases and J 0 bases, leaving 16 bases between the germline ends. This CDR3 has 15 amino acids. Study findings and constraints: The study could not tell melanoma-specific clones from general immune activation.

Only in-frame clones appear in the TCRdb table, and some are missing; sequencing was by immunoSEQ multiplex PCR. The sample includes tens of thousands of clones, roughly 87% of them seen just once. The sequenced sample was blood, obtained from a patient treated with checkpoint blockade. The chain has TRBV19 and TRBJ1-5, with unresolved D. The TCR sequence derives from a human donor with melanoma. DNA of the CDR3: TGTGCCACCAAAACTTTTGGGGTTAGCAATCAGCCCCAGCATTTT. It is translated as CATKTFGVSNQPQHF.